This entry lists 12 T cell receptor beta chains sequenced from one sample in a study of cytomegalovirus exposure and HLA in healthy donors (dated by TCRdb to the late 2010s). The library was produced with the immunoSEQ multiplex PCR assay. A mixture of 60 forward primers for TCR Vbeta segments and 13 reverse primers for TCR Jbeta segments was used in the multiplex PCR. TCRdb's version of the immuneACCESS table is confined to in-frame rearrangements and falls short of the full clone set. An unresolved V gene accounts for under half of the shortfall where checked; the remainder is of unknown origin. Within this sample are approximately 120,000 clones, with about 79% of them counted one time only. Just under 2% of the sample belongs to the ten largest clones. Sequenced sample: PBMCs. These receptors were taken from a man aged 50-60 years in good health and CMV-seronegative.

Regarding this clone: A junction end diverges from the germline sequence, so it may reflect a read error. The J gene is TRBJ2-5, the V gene TRBV5-4; possible D gene TRBD1, 6 bases. Germline-derived CDR1 and CDR2 are SGHNT and YYREEE (reference sequence). The CDR3 contains 15 residues. CDR3 nucleotide sequence: TGTGTCAGCAGCGGAATACAGGGAAAGGGAGAGACCCAGTACTTC. Translating it yields CVSSGIQGKGETQYF.

A few counts support this clone. The chain links TRBV28 to TRBJ1-5, with 7 bases fitting TRBD1. V shed 3 bases, J shed 0 bases, and the junction held 14 bases outside the gene matches. Germline V gives CDR1 MDHEN, CDR2 SYDVKM. The CDR3 is 19 amino acids. The CDR3 spells CASSFRKGQGGDSNQPQHF. The CDR3 nucleotides read TGTGCCAGCAGTTTCCGGAAGGGGCAGGGGGGAGATAGCAATCAGCCCCAGCATTTT. The variable domain in full, completed from reference TRBV28 and TRBJ1-5, reads DVKVTQSSRYLVKRTGEKVFLECVQDMDHENMFWYRQDPGLGLRLIYFSYDVKMKEKGDIPEGYSVSREKKERFSLILESASTNQTSMYLCASSFRKGQGGDSNQPQHFGDGTRLSIL.

This clone has just a few counts. This chain links TRBV2 with TRBJ2-3, with TRBD1 matching 9 bases. The CDR3 consists of 15 residues. Unmatched junction bases numbered 11, after V lost 8 bases and J lost 5 bases. The germline V gene encodes CDR1 SNHLY and CDR2 FYNNEI. CDR3 DNA: TGTGCCAGCTTACCCTCCGGGACAGGGTTAGATACGCAGTATTTT. It codes for CASLPSGTGLDTQYF.

This sequence joins TRBV10-1 and TRBJ1-6, with 9 nucleotides matching TRBD1. After removal of 7 bases from V and 11 bases from J, the junction contained 6 bases not matched to a gene. Germline V gives CDR1 WNHNN, CDR2 SYGVQD (reference sequence). The CDR3 length is 13 residues. DNA of the CDR3: TGCGCCAGCATAGACAGGGGGACCGCACCCCTCCACTTT. Its protein is CASIDRGTAPLHF.

The genes are TRBV19 and TRBJ2-3, with 8 bases lining up with TRBD1. In germline, CDR1 is LNHDA, CDR2 SQIVND (reference sequence). The length of the CDR3 is 14 residues. V trimming: 8 bases; J trimming: 5 bases; junction bases outside the gene matches: 9. CDR3 sequence (DNA): TGTGCCAGTGCGACAGGGGACCTGGGAGATACGCAGTATTTT. Protein sequence: CASATGDLGDTQYF.

The chain recombines TRBV5-1 with TRBJ2-3; D is ambiguous. Germline V gene sequence: CDR1 SGHRS, CDR2 YFSETQ. The CDR3 covers 17 residues. V lost 4 bases to trimming and J lost 0 bases, with 18 bases between them. This chain's CDR3 is CASSPARAASSTDTQYF. The CDR3, as DNA: TGCGCCAGCAGCCCCGCCCGCGCGGCCTCTAGCACAGATACGCAGTATTTT.

In its sample, this clone was seen once. The chain carries TRBV6-4 and TRBJ2-2; 8 positions match TRBD2. The CDR3 is made up of 16 amino acids. V lost 2 bases, J lost 1 base, and 3 bases stayed unmatched. Germline CDR1 and CDR2: MRHNA and SNTAGT. The CDR3 sequence: CASSDLGGENTGELFF. CDR3 in DNA: TGTGCCAGCAGTGACCTCGGGGGGGAGAACACCGGGGAGCTGTTTTTT.

This clone occurred a few times. The CDR3 sequence is CASGGQGKNSPLHF. Written as DNA, the CDR3 is TGTGCCAGCGGAGGACAGGGGAAAAATTCACCCCTCCACTTT. J is TRBJ1-6 and V is TRBV9; the match to TRBD1 covers 9 bases. V lost 7 bases and J lost 7; bases outside the gene matches: 6. The CDR3 spans 14 residues. Per the germline V gene, CDR1 is SGDLS and CDR2 is YYNGEE.

The chain joins TRBV9 to TRBJ1-2; 9 bases are shared with TRBD1. The V and J ends lost 1 base and 8 bases, in that order; junction bases with no gene match: 9. CDR1 SGDLS and CDR2 YYNGEE come from the germline V gene. The CDR3 runs 15 residues. The CDR3 DNA reads as TGTGCCAGCAGCGTAACGATCTACAGGGGGCAGGGCTACACCTTC. Translated, it gives CASSVTIYRGQGYTF.

The V gene is TRBV7-8, the J gene TRBJ1-6, with a possible D match to TRBD1 (5 bases). The V gene's germline CDR1 is SGHVS and CDR2 FQNEAQ. The CDR3 length is 20 residues. Trimming cost V 2 bases and J 0 bases, with 20 bases left between them. The CDR3 is CASSLRSRAGKTSYNSPLHF. DNA of the CDR3: TGTGCCAGCAGCTTAAGGTCCCGGGCAGGGAAAACCTCCTATAATTCACCCCTCCACTTT.

This CDR3 reads CAYRQEANEKLFF. CDR3 nucleotide sequence: TGTGCCTATCGACAGGAGGCTAATGAAAAACTGTTTTTT. The J gene is TRBJ1-4, the V gene TRBV30, with a tentative D call TRBD1 (6 bases). V lost 7 bases and J lost 3, with 12 bases in between. CDR1 is GTSNPN and CDR2 is SVGIG in the germline V gene (reference sequence). The length of the CDR3 is 13 residues.

The J gene is TRBJ2-2, the V gene TRBV5-4; 10 bases align to TRBD1. CDR1 and CDR2 from the germline V gene are SGHNT and YYREEE (reference sequence). This CDR3 contains 17 residues. J gave up 0 bases and V 4 bases, and 6 bases lay outside the gene matches. The CDR3 nucleotides read TGTGCCAGCAGCCCTCTGACAGGGGGCACGAACACCGGGGAGCTGTTTTTT. Translating it yields CASSPLTGGTNTGELFF.